Shown below are 7 T cell receptor beta chains from a single sample sequenced in a study of shared clonotypes between healthy human individuals. The table came from immunoSEQ multiplex PCR; TCRdb's copy has only in-frame clones and leaves some out. The table shows roughly 700,000 clones, with roughly 87% occurring only once. Material for sequencing was memory CD8+ T cells from PBMCs. Subset in this sample: CD45RO+ cells pooled with CCR7-negative TemRA cells. These receptors were taken from a man between 18 and 35 years old in good health. Some clones in this sample may be carry-over from other donors' samples.

This clone was seen a handful of times. The chain recombines TRBV13 with TRBJ2-3; D is uncertain. The ends were cut back, 8 bases at V and 4 bases at J, with 13 bases in the middle. This CDR3 contains 13 residues. Germline CDR1 and CDR2: PRHDT and FYEKMQ (reference sequence). The CDR3 is CASGRLSADTQYF. For the CDR3, the DNA is TGTGCCAGCGGACGCCTGAGCGCAGATACGCAGTATTTT.

In this sample, this clone turned up once. V and J are TRBV7-6 and TRBJ2-2, with D perhaps TRBD1 (6 bases). The CDR3 is 18 amino acids. The germline CDR1 and CDR2 sequences are SGHVS and FNYEAQ. Trimming took 5 bases from V and 0 from J, leaving 19 bases between them. Written as DNA, the CDR3 is TGTGCCAGCAGCCTAGACCCGGGACAACACACGAACACCGGGGAGCTGTTTTTT. Its translation: CASSLDPGQHTNTGELFF.

The V call is TRBV6-5, the J call TRBJ1-4, with D perhaps TRBD1 (6 bases). The CDR3 is 16 amino acids. Germline CDR1 MNHEY, CDR2 SVGAGI. The V end lost 2 bases, the J end lost 3 bases, and 13 bases lay between the germline ends. The CDR3 here is CASSYDEDSPNEKLFF. The CDR3, as DNA: TGTGCCAGCAGTTACGATGAGGACAGTCCTAATGAAAAACTGTTTTTT.

This clone was counted once. CDR3 region: CASSGLAGTYNEQFF. CDR3 DNA: TGTGCCAGCAGCGGTCTAGCGGGAACCTACAATGAGCAGTTCTTC. This sequence joins TRBV21-1 and TRBJ2-1; whether TRBD2, the table's D call, matches the DNA was not checked. TRBV21-1 is shown as a pseudogene. The CDR3 has 15 residues.

The genes are TRBV5-8 and TRBJ2-2; TRBD2 aligns across 8 bases. This CDR3 is built from 16 residues. Looked up from germline, CDR1 is SGHTS and CDR2 is YDEGEE. V lost 4 bases and J lost 2; bases outside the gene matches: 7. The CDR3 region is CASSRLAPPNTGELFF. The CDR3 coding sequence is TGTGCCAGCAGCCGACTAGCGCCACCTAACACCGGGGAGCTGTTTTTT.

The V call is TRBV27, the J call TRBJ2-5, with 8 bases matching TRBD1. This CDR3 region has 14 residues. In germline, CDR1 is MNHEY, CDR2 SMNVEV (reference sequence). Germline trimming cut 6 bases from V and 3 bases from J; bases unmatched to any gene: 6. The CDR3: CASSPAGGEETQYF. The CDR3 nucleotides are TGTGCCAGCAGCCCCGCAGGGGGCGAAGAGACCCAGTACTTC.

V gene TRBV7-9 combines with J gene TRBJ1-1; TRBD1 is a possible D gene (6 bases). Trimming cost V 7 bases and J 11 bases, with 14 bases left between them. This CDR3 is 11 amino acids long. Germline V gives CDR1 SEHNR, CDR2 FQNEAQ (reference sequence). CDR3 sequence reads: CASNRGSEAFF. The DNA for the CDR3 is TGTGCCAGCAATAGGGGGTCGGAGGCTTTCTTT.